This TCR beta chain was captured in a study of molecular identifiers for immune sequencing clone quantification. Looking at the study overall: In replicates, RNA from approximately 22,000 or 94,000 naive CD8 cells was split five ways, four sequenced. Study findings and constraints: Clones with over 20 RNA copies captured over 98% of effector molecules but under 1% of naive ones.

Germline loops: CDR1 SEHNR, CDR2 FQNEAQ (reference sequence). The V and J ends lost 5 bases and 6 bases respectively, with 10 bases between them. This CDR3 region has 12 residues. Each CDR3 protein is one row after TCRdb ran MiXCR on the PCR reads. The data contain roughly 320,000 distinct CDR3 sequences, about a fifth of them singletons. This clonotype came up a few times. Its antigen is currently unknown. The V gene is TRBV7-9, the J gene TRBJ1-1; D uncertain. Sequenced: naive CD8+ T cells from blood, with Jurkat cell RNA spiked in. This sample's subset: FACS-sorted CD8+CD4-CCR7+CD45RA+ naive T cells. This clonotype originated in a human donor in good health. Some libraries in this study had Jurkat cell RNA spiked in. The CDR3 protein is CASSPDNSEAFF. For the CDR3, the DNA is TGTGCCAGCAGCCCCGACAACTCTGAAGCTTTCTTT.